This T cell receptor (beta chain) was recorded in a study of Graves' ophthalmopathy and Graves' hyperthyroidism. As for the study in general: Peripheral blood collection took place at initial diagnosis, before any treatment.

This clonotype was detected many times. Its antigen is currently unknown. The PBMCs originated from more than 8 ml of fresh peripheral blood. Scientists amplified the TCR beta CDR3 regions from RNA transcripts. Second-round multiplex PCR followed a first-round RT-PCR using HTBI primers. TCRdb analysed the multiplex PCR reads with MiXCR anew, one entry per CDR3 protein. The sample consists of 350,000 or so distinct CDR3 sequences, roughly 15% of them appearing once. The V end was cut by 3 bases, the J end by 1 base, with 12 bases between. This CDR3 region has 16 residues. CDR1 is SGHVS and CDR2 is FNYEAQ in the germline V gene. Broader study findings: Blood also held most thyroid clonotypes expanded above 0.001 frequency. The study's model predicted ophthalmopathy progression at 65% to 71% sensitivity and 72% to 85% specificity.

The rearrangement joins TRBV7-6 to TRBJ2-2; D unclear. The specimen sequenced was peripheral blood. This clonotype originated in an adult man with Graves' ophthalmopathy. The CDR3 reads CASSLEWFGNTGELFF. The CDR3 DNA reads TGTGCCAGCAGCTTGGAATGGTTTGGGAACACCGGGGAGCTGTTTTTT.